This T cell receptor (beta chain) was captured in a study of blood T cell repertoires in COVID-19. Generated by immunoSEQ multiplex PCR, the TCRdb table keeps only in-frame clones and is missing some. The data hold roughly 310,000 clones, with roughly 90% observed a single time. The CDR3 consists of 13 residues. V was shortened by 1 base and J by 6 bases, with 7 bases between the two germline ends. Germline V gene lookup returns CDR1 SGHRS and CDR2 YFSETQ. The clonotype originates from a woman aged 25-40 years with COVID-19, enrolled during active disease. Sequenced sample: peripheral blood. The chain links TRBV5-1 to TRBJ2-2; D may be TRBD2 (5 bases). This chain's CDR3 is CASSLSSPGELFF. CDR3 in DNA: TGCGCCAGCAGCTTGTCTAGCCCCGGGGAGCTGTTTTTT.